The 20 T cell receptor beta chains listed next were all sequenced from one sample in a study of T cell repertoires in cytomegalovirus infection. One entry per CDR3 protein, called by TCRdb with MiXCR from the reads. The sample consists of more than 300,000 distinct CDR3 sequences, roughly 34% of them appearing once. The antigens of these receptors remain unknown. The sample here was cultured PBMCs, taken from culture after CMV antigen stimulation. These receptors were taken from a human donor in good health (CMV status not recorded). Some clones in this sample may be carry-over from other donors' samples.

This clonotype was found a few times. CDR3 bases: TGTGCCCCCCCGGGGGTGAGCAATCAGCCCCAGCATTTT. Protein sequence: CAPPGVSNQPQHF. The chain is built from TRBV19 and TRBJ1-5, with a possible D match to TRBD1 (5 bases). The germline V gene has CDR1 LNHDA and CDR2 SQIVND (reference sequence). The CDR3 consists of 13 residues. V lost 11 bases to trimming and J lost 1 base, with 12 bases between them.

This clonotype has just a few counts. This chain connects TRBV20-1 to TRBJ2-3; tentative D call: TRBD2 (5 bases). The CDR3 runs to 14 residues. CDR1 and CDR2 from the germline V gene are DFQATT and SNEGSKA (reference sequence). V was shortened by 1 base and J by 5 bases, with 13 bases between the two germline ends. The CDR3: CSARVPGNGDTQYF. CDR3 DNA sequence: TGCAGTGCTAGAGTCCCGGGAAATGGAGATACGCAGTATTTT.

The genes are TRBV19 and TRBJ1-2; possible D gene TRBD1, 5 bases. The CDR3 has 12 amino acids. V lost 6 bases and J lost 3, with 8 bases in between. In germline, CDR1 is LNHDA, CDR2 SQIVND (reference sequence). CDR3 in DNA: TGTGCCAGTAGGCGGGACCACTATGGCTACACCTTC. Encoded protein: CASRRDHYGYTF.

The chain combines TRBV20-1 with TRBJ1-6; 10 positions match TRBD1. Germline loops: CDR1 DFQATT, CDR2 SNEGSKA (reference sequence). CDR3 length equals 15 residues. CDR3 nucleotide sequence: TGCAGCCAACTTCCGGGACAGGGGAATGGTTCACCCCTCCACTTT. Amino acids: CSQLPGQGNGSPLHF.

This clonotype appeared a few times. The J gene is TRBJ2-1, the V gene TRBV12-3 or TRBV12-4; D gene ambiguous. V was trimmed by 5 bases and J by 9 bases, leaving 14 bases between them. The CDR3 consists of 13 residues. The CDR3 nucleotides read TGTGCCAGCAGTCCTGGGCCCCGTGTTGAGCAGTTCTTC. Translated: CASSPGPRVEQFF.

The DNA for the CDR3 is TGTGCCAGCAGTTTAGGCGGGACTAGAAGCACAGATACGCAGTATTTT. Its translation: CASSLGGTRSTDTQYF. J is TRBJ2-3 and V is TRBV12-3 or TRBV12-4; 8 positions match TRBD2. The CDR3 runs 16 residues. V lost 1 base and J lost 0; bases outside the gene matches: 3.

J is TRBJ2-1 and V is TRBV7-6; tentatively, D is TRBD2 (7 bases). CDR3 length: 14 amino acids. With 4 bases removed from V and 9 bases from J, the gap between germline ends came to 16 bases. The germline gives CDR1 SGHVS, CDR2 FNYEAQ. CDR3 in amino acids: CASSSQGGEGEQFF. The DNA of the CDR3 is TGTGCCAGCAGCTCACAAGGGGGGGAGGGTGAGCAGTTCTTC.

This clonotype has a single count. The chain has TRBV27 and TRBJ2-7, with TRBD2 as a possible D gene (6 bases). The V end lost 6 bases, the J end lost 2 bases, and 20 bases lay between the germline ends. CDR3 length: 16 amino acids. Germline CDR1 is MNHEY and CDR2 is SMNVEV (reference sequence). The CDR3 sequence is CASRRPTGTSTYEQYF. For the CDR3, the DNA is TGTGCCAGCAGACGACCCACCGGGACTTCTACCTACGAGCAGTACTTC.

Only a few counts were recorded for this clonotype. The chain has TRBV28 and TRBJ2-1, with D perhaps matching TRBD1 (6 bases). The CDR3 runs to 13 residues. CDR1 MDHEN and CDR2 SYDVKM come from the germline V gene. Trimming shortened V by 4 bases and J by 9 bases, and 13 bases separated the two germline ends. For the CDR3, the DNA is TGTGCCAGCAGTTCCGGACAGTGGGGTGAGCAGTTCTTC. Residues: CASSSGQWGEQFF.

This chain joins TRBV6-6 and TRBJ1-5; D might be TRBD1 (5 bases). This CDR3 contains 18 residues. Germline loops: CDR1 MNHNY, CDR2 SVGAGI (reference sequence). Trimming cost V 0 bases and J 0 bases, with 15 bases left between them. The CDR3 nucleotides are TGTGCCAGCAGTTACTCGAGTGTAGGGGCCGATAGCAATCAGCCCCAGCATTTT. Protein product: CASSYSSVGADSNQPQHF.

Only a few counts were recorded for this clonotype. The chain has TRBV12-3 or TRBV12-4 and TRBJ2-2, with TRBD2 identical over 13 bases. Unmatched junction bases numbered 7, after V lost 2 bases and J lost 7 bases. The CDR3 has 17 residues. CDR3 in amino acids: CASSLKTSGRFDGELFF. The DNA for the CDR3 is TGTGCCAGCAGTTTAAAGACTAGCGGGAGGTTTGACGGGGAGCTGTTTTTT.

This clonotype was picked up a small number of times. The V and J genes are TRBV4-3 and TRBJ1-2, with 7 bases that match TRBD1. The germline gives CDR1 LGHNA, CDR2 YSLEER. The CDR3 runs 13 residues. V lost 6 bases, J lost 8 bases, and 9 bases stayed unmatched. The chain's CDR3 is CASSPYRGGGYTF. DNA of the CDR3: TGCGCCAGCAGTCCTTACAGGGGCGGCGGCTACACCTTC.

The rearrangement uses TRBV28 and TRBJ1-3; possible D gene TRBD1, 5 bases. This CDR3 region has 15 residues. Trimming took off 5 bases at V and 4 bases at J, with 15 bases between the two ends. Looked up from germline, CDR1 is MDHEN and CDR2 is SYDVKM. The CDR3 loop is CASSHAQGVGNTIYF. Here the CDR3 DNA reads TGTGCCAGCAGTCACGCCCAGGGAGTCGGAAACACCATATATTTT. Based on the CDR3 plus reference TRBV28 and TRBJ1-3, the full variable domain is DVKVTQSSRYLVKRTGEKVFLECVQDMDHENMFWYRQDPGLGLRLIYFSYDVKMKEKGDIPEGYSVSREKKERFSLILESASTNQTSMYLCASSHAQGVGNTIYFGEGSWLTVV.

The V call is TRBV9, the J call TRBJ2-5, with TRBD2 matching 11 bases. Per germline, CDR1 SGDLS and CDR2 YYNGEE. The CDR3 has 17 residues. The J segment lost 5 bases and the V segment lost 0 bases, leaving 9 bases of the junction unmatched. The DNA of the CDR3 is TGTGCCAGCAGCGTAGGGAATAGCGGGAGGGCCAGGGAGACCCAGTACTTC. Translating it yields CASSVGNSGRARETQYF. Full variable domain (outside the CDR3, taken from reference TRBV9 and TRBJ2-5): DSGVTQTPKHLITATGQRVTLRCSPRSGDLSVYWYQQSLDQGLQFLIQYYNGEERAKGNILERFSAQQFPDLHSELNLSSLELGDSALYFCASSVGNSGRARETQYFGPGTRLLVL.

Only a few counts were recorded for this clonotype. The V call is TRBV24-1, the J call TRBJ2-1; 7 positions match TRBD2. The CDR3 has 13 residues. CDR1 is KGHDR, CDR2 SFDVKD, per germline. Unmatched junction bases numbered 6, after V lost 9 bases and J lost 5 bases. The CDR3 DNA follows: TGTGCCACCGCCGGGACTACCGACAATGAGCAGTTCTTC. Its protein is CATAGTTDNEQFF.

This chain joins TRBV6-5 and TRBJ2-5; 9 positions agree with TRBD2. The V segment lost 7 bases and the J segment 5 bases; nucleotides outside the gene matches: 14. CDR1 is MNHEY and CDR2 is SVGAGI in the germline V gene. This CDR3 contains 16 residues. The DNA for the CDR3 is TGTGCCAGCAAAAACGCCCCACTAGCGGGTGAGGAGACCCAGTACTTC. This codes for CASKNAPLAGEETQYF.

The gene calls are TRBV7-2 and TRBJ2-5; D remains ambiguous. The CDR3 has 12 residues. Germline V CDR1 and CDR2: SGHTA, FQGNSA. Trimming took off 2 bases at V and 4 bases at J, with 5 bases between the two ends. This chain's CDR3 is CASSLSPETQYF. The CDR3 region has the DNA TGTGCCAGCAGCTTAAGTCCAGAGACCCAGTACTTC.

This chain connects TRBV7-8 to TRBJ2-7, with TRBD2 matching 7 bases. V was clipped by 1 base and J by 12 bases; unmatched bases: 9. CDR1 is SGHVS, CDR2 FQNEAQ, per germline. CDR3 size: 13 residues. The DNA of the CDR3 is TGTGCCAGCAGCTTAGATTTTAGTAGCGGGTGGTACTTC. Its translation is CASSLDFSSGWYF.

The V and J genes are TRBV7-4 and TRBJ1-6; TRBD1 matches at 11 bases. In germline, CDR1 is SGHVT, CDR2 SQSDAQ. J gave up 13 bases and V 1 base, and 0 bases lay outside the gene matches. The CDR3 sequence is 13 residues long. For the CDR3, the DNA is TGTGCCAGCAGCTTAGGGGACAGGGGGCCCCTCCACTTT. Its translation is CASSLGDRGPLHF. The entire variable domain, with the rest obtained from reference TRBV7-4 and TRBJ1-6, is as follows: GAGVSQSPRYKVAKRGRDVALRCDSISGHVTLYWYRQTLGQGSEVLTYSQSDAQRDKSGRPSGRFSAERPERSVSTLKIQRTEQGDSAVYLCASSLGDRGPLHFGNGTRLTVT.

The gene calls are TRBV7-2 and TRBJ1-3, with D hard to call. The germline V gene encodes CDR1 SGHTA and CDR2 FQGNSA. The CDR3 consists of 17 residues. V was pared by 6 bases and J by 0 bases, with 18 bases between. The CDR3 coding sequence is TGTGCCAGCAGGTCCCCGGGTAGAGATTTCTCTGGAAACACCATATATTTT. This codes for CASRSPGRDFSGNTIYF.